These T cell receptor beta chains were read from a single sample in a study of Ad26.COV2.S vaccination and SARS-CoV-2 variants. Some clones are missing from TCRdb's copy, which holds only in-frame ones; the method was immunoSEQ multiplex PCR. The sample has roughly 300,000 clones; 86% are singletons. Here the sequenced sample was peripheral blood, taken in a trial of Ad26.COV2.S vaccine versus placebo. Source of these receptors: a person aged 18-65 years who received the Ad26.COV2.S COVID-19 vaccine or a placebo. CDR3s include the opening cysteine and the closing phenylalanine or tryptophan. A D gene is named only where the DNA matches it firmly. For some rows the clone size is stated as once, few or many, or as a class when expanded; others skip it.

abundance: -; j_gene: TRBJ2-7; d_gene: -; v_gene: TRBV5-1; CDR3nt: TGCGCCAGCAGCTCTGCTGGGACTTCACTCTACGAGCAGTACTTC; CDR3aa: CASSSAGTSLYEQYF
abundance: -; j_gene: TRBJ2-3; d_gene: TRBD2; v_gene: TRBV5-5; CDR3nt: TGTGCCAGCAGCCGCGGGGGTGGGGATACGCAGTATTTT; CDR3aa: CASSRGGGDTQYF
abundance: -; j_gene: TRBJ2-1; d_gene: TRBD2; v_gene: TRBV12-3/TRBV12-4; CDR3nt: TGTGCCACCGGACGGGGGGGCCTTGATGAGCAGTTCTTC; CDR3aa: CATGRGGLDEQFF
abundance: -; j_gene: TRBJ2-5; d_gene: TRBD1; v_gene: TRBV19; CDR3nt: TGTGCCAGTAGTCCTTCCGGGACAGGGATTCGAGAGACCCAGTACTTC; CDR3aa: CASSPSGTGIRETQYF
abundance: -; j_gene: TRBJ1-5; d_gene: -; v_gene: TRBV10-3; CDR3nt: TGTGCCATCAGTGAGAGGCAGCTACAGCCCCAGCATTTT; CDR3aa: CAISERQLQPQHF
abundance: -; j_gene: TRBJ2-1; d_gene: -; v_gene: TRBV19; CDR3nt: TGTGCCAGTAGTTGGGCAGGCTCCTACAATGAGCAGTTCTTC; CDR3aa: CASSWAGSYNEQFF
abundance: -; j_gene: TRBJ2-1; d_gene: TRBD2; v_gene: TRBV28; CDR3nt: TGTGCCAGCAGCCTTCAAGCGGGAGCGGTCTACAATGAGCAGTTCTTC; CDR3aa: CASSLQAGAVYNEQFF
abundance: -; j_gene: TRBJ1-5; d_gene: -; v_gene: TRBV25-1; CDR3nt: TGTGCCAGCAGTGACCACCGCAATCAGCCCCAGCATTTT; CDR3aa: CASSDHRNQPQHF
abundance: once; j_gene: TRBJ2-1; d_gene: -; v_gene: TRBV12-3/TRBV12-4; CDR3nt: TGTGCCAGCGCAAGACCTTACAATGAGCAGTTCTTC; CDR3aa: CASARPYNEQFF
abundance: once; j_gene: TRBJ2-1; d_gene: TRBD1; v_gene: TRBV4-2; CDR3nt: TGTGCCAGCAGCCAAGATCAGGGGGCGCAGAATGAGCAGTTCTTC; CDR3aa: CASSQDQGAQNEQFF
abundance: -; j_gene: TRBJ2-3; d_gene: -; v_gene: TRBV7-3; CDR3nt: TGTGCCAGCAGTCAAGCGGGTACAGATACGCAGTATTTT; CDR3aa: CASSQAGTDTQYF
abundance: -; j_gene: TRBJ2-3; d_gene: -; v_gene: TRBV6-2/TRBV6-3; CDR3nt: TGTGCCAGCAGCCTTCCGGGCAGGCCTCTTTTTAATACGCAGTATTTT; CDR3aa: CASSLPGRPLFNTQYF
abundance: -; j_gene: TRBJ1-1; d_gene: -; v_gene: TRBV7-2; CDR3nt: TGTGCCAGCAGCTTAAAGTTCATCACTGAAGCTTTCTTT; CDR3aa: CASSLKFITEAFF
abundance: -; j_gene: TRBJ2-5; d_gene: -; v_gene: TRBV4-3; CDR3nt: TGCGCCAGCAGCCAAGTCGGGTACTCTCAAGAGACCCAGTACTTC; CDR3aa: CASSQVGYSQETQYF
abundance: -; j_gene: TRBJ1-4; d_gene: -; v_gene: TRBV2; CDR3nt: TGTGCCAGCAGTGGGGGCGAAGGGGCAGGTGAAAAACTGTTTTTT; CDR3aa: CASSGGEGAGEKLFF
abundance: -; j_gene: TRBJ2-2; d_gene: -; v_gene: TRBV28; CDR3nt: TGTGCCAGCAGTCCGGGACAATTGAACACCGGGGAGCTGTTTTTT; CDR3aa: CASSPGQLNTGELFF
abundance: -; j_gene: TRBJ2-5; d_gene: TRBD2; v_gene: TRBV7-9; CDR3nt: TGTGCCAGCAGCCGATGGACTAGCTGGTACCAAGAGACCCAGTACTTC; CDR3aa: CASSRWTSWYQETQYF
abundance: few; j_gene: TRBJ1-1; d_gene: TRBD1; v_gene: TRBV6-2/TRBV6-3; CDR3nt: TGTGCCAGCAGTTCGACAGGGGTGAACACTGAAGCTTTCTTT; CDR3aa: CASSSTGVNTEAFF
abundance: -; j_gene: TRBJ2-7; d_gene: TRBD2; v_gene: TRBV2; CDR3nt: TGTGCCAGCACCCGGCGGGAGCTATGGGAGCAGTACTTC; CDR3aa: CASTRRELWEQYF
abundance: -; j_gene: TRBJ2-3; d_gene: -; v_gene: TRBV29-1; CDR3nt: TGCAGCGTGCGATTAACTTACCTCACAGATACGCAGTATTTT; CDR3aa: CSVRLTYLTDTQYF
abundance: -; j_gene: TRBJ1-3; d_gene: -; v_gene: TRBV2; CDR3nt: TGTGCCAGCAGCGACCGGGACTCTGGAAACACCATATATTTT; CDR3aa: CASSDRDSGNTIYF
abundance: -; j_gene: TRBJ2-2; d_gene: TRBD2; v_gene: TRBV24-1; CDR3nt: TGTGCCACCACTTCTAGCGGGAGGACCACCGGGGAGCTGTTTTTT; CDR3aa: CATTSSGRTTGELFF
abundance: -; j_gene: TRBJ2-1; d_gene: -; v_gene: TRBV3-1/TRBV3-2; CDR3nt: TGTGCCAGCAGCCAATTCTACTACAATGAGCAGTTCTTC; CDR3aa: CASSQFYYNEQFF
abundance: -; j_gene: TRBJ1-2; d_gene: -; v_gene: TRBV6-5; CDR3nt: TGTGCCAGCAGTCCAGACAGGAGTACGAGGGGCTACACCTTC; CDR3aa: CASSPDRSTRGYTF
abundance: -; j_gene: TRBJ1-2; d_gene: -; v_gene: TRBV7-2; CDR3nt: TGTGCCAGCAGCCGGGACATAAACTATGGCTACACCTTC; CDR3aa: CASSRDINYGYTF
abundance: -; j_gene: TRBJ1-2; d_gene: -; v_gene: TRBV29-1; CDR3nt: TGCAGCGTCGTAGATTGGGGGGATGGCTACACCTTC; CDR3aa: CSVVDWGDGYTF
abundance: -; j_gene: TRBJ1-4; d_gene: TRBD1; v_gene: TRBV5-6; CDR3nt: TGTGCCAGCAGCATCCCGGGACAGGGCCATGAAAAACTGTTTTTT; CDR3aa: CASSIPGQGHEKLFF
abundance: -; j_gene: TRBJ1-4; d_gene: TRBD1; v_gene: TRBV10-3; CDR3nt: TGTGCCATCAGGGGGACAGGGACGGTGGAAAAACTGTTTTTT; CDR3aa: CAIRGTGTVEKLFF
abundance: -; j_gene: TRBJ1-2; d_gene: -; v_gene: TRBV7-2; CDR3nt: TGTGCCAGCAGCACTCTTTTTAGCGGGGGCTTTACCTTC; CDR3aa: CASSTLFSGGFTF
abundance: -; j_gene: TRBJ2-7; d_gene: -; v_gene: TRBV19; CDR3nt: TGTGCCAGTAGTATAGTCGGGGGTAGGGGCTCCTACGAGCAGTACTTC; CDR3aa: CASSIVGGRGSYEQYF
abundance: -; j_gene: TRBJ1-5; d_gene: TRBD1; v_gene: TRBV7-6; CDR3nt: TGTGCCAGCAGCTCAACAACAGGGGGCGGAGAGCCCCAGCATTTT; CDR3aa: CASSSTTGGGEPQHF
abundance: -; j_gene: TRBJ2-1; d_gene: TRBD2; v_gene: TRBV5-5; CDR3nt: TGTGCCAGCAGCTTGGGGGCGGGAGGAAGTAATGAGCAGTTCTTC; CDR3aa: CASSLGAGGSNEQFF
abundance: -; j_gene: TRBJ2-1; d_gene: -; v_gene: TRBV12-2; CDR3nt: TGTGCAAGTCGCTCACCGGGACTTAGATGCGAGCAGTTCTTC; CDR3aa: CASRSPGLRCEQFF
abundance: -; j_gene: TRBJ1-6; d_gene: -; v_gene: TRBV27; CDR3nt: TGTGCCAGCAGGTCGACGGACGGGTATTCACCCCTCCACTTT; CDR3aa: CASRSTDGYSPLHF
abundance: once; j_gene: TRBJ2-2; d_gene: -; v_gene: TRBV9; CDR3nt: TGTGCCAGCAGCAGCTGGACCGGGGAGCTGTTTTTT; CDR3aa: CASSSWTGELFF
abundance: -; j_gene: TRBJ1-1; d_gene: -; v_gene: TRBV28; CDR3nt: TGTGCCAGCAGCCCACCGGGGGCTGAGACTGAAGCTTTCTTT; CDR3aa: CASSPPGAETEAFF
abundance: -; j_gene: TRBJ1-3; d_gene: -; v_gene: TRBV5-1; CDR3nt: TGCGCCAGCAGCTTGGGGGCTATGGACGGAAACACCATATATTTT; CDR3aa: CASSLGAMDGNTIYF
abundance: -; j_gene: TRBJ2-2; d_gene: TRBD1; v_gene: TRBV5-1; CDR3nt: TGCGCCAGCAGCTTCGACAGGGGTGGGAACACCGGGGAGCTGTTTTTT; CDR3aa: CASSFDRGGNTGELFF
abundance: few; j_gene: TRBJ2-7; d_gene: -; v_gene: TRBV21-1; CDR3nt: TGTGCCAGCAGCAAAAAGGGCCCGTTGGGAGGACACGAGCAGTACTTC; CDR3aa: CASSKKGPLGGHEQYF
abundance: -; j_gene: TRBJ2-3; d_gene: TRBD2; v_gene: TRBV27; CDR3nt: TGTGCCAGCAGTGGACTAGCGGGTTTAACAGATACGCAGTATTTT; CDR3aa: CASSGLAGLTDTQYF
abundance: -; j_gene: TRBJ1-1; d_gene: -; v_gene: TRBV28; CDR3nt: TGTGCCAGCAGTGTGGGGGGCTTGAACACTGAAGCTTTCTTT; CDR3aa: CASSVGGLNTEAFF
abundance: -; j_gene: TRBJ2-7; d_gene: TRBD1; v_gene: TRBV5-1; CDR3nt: TGCGCCAGCAGCCCCCTCCAGGGGGCGACGGGCGAGCAGTACTTC; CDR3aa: CASSPLQGATGEQYF
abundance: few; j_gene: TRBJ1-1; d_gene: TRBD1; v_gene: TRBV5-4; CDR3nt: TGTGCCAGCAGCCCTGGACAGGGGTTGATGAACACTGAAGCTTTCTTT; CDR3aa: CASSPGQGLMNTEAFF
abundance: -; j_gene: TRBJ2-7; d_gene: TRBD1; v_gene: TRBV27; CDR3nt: TGTGCCAGCAGTCCCAACGGGGACAGGACCTACGAGCAGTACTTC; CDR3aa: CASSPNGDRTYEQYF
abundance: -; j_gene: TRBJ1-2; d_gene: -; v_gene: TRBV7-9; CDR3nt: TGTGCCAGCAGCTTAGCAGGCTCCTATGGCTACACCTTC; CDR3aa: CASSLAGSYGYTF
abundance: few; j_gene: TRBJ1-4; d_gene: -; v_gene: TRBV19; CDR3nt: TGTGCCAGTAGCCCGGGACTCCGTAATGAAAAACTGTTTTTT; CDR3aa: CASSPGLRNEKLFF
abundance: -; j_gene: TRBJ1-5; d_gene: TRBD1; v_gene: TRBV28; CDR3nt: TGTGCCAGCAGTTCCGGGACAGGGAACTTTCAGCCCCAGCATTTT; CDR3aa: CASSSGTGNFQPQHF
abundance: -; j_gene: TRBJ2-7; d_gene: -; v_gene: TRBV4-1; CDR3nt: TGCGCCAGCAGCCGCGAGAGGACCTACGAGCAGTACTTC; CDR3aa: CASSRERTYEQYF
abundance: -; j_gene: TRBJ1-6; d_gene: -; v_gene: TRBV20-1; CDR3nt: TGCAGTGCTAGTGAGGAAAGCTCCTATAATTCACCCCTCCACTTT; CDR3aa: CSASEESSYNSPLHF
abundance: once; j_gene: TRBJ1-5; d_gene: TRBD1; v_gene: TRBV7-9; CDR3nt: TGTGCCAGCAGCCAGGGGGTGGGCTGGAATCAGCCCCAGCATTTT; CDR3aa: CASSQGVGWNQPQHF
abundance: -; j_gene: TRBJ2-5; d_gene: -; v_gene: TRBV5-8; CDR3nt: TGTGCCAGCAGCTTCAGCCAGTACTTC; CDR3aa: CASSFSQYF
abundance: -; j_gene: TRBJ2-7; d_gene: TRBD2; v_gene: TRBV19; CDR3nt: TGTGCCAGTAGTCGGACTAGCGGGACCTACGAGCAGTACTTC; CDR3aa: CASSRTSGTYEQYF
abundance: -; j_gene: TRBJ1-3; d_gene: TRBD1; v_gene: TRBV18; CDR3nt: TGTGCCAGCTCTCTGGGACAGGACTCTGGAAACACCATATATTTT; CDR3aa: CASSLGQDSGNTIYF
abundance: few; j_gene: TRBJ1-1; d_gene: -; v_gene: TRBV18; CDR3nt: TGTGCCAGCTCACCAGTATTCGGGGGGCGGCTGACTGAAGCTTTCTTT; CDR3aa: CASSPVFGGRLTEAFF
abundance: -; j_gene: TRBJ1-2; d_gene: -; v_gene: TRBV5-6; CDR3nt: TGTGCCAGCAGCTTGGAGCCAGGGGGCTACACCTTC; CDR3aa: CASSLEPGGYTF
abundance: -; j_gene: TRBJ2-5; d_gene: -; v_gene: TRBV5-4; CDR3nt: TGTGCCAGCAGCTTGCGTGGGTTTGAAAAGACCCAGTACTTC; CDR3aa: CASSLRGFEKTQYF